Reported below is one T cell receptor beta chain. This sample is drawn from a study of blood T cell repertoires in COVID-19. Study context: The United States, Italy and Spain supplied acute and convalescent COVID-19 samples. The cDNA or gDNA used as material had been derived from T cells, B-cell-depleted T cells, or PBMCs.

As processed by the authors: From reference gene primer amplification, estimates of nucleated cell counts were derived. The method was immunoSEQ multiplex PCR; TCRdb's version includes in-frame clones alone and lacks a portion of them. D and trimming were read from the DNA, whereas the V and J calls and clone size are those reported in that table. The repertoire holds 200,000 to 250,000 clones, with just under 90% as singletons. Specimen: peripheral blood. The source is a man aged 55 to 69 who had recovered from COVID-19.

CDR3 sequence: CASSRNPTSGGSYEQYF. The CDR3 DNA is TGTGCCAGCAGCCGCAATCCTACTAGCGGGGGATCCTACGAGCAGTACTTC. The J gene is TRBJ2-7, the V gene TRBV3-1 (or the pseudogene TRBV3-2), with TRBD2 identical over 11 bases. The CDR3 sequence is 17 residues long. CDR1 and CDR2 (germline): LGHDT, YNNKEL (reference sequence). After removal of 4 bases from V and 1 base from J, the junction contained 9 bases not matched to a gene.